The 23 T cell receptor beta chains below were found in one sample sequenced in a study of T cell responses to AZD1222 COVID-19 vaccine. Using immunoSEQ multiplex PCR, the repertoire was profiled, and TCRdb retains in-frame clones only, with some absent. The profile shows around 110,000 clones, approximately 86% of them singletons. The sequencing used peripheral blood, collected on day 0 of AZD1222 vaccination. These receptors were obtained from an adult in good health.

This clone was counted once. The CDR3 is CSVAKRRWAETDNEQFF. In nucleotides, the CDR3 is TGCAGCGTTGCCAAAAGGAGATGGGCGGAGACCGACAATGAGCAGTTCTTC. The chain employs TRBV29-1 and TRBJ2-1; D not certain. The CDR3 is made up of 17 amino acids. Germline values: CDR1 SQVTM, CDR2 ANQGSEA. Trimming shortened V by 4 bases and J by 5 bases, and 24 bases separated the two germline ends.

This clone appeared a single time. This chain connects TRBV4-1 to TRBJ2-1; D gene unclear. V was cut by 1 base and J by 5 bases, with 9 bases left in between. Germline V gene data show CDR1 as MGHRA and CDR2 as YSYEKL. CDR3 length: 14 amino acids. The CDR3 coding sequence is TGCGCCAGCAGCCAAGGGACCATTAACAATGAGCAGTTCTTC. Translation: CASSQGTINNEQFF.

The chain carries TRBV27 and TRBJ1-3; D is unresolved. Deletions cut 5 bases from V and 2 bases from J, with 13 bases between. From germline, CDR1 is MNHEY and CDR2 SMNVEV (reference sequence). The CDR3 sequence is 15 residues long. CDR3 nucleotides: TGTGCCAGCAGTCTTCGGCCCCTAGCTGGAAACACCATATATTTT. Translating gives CASSLRPLAGNTIYF.

This rearrangement joins TRBV11-2 to TRBJ2-5; D possibly corresponds to TRBD1 (5 bases). Germline CDR1 is SGHAT and CDR2 is FQNNGV. The CDR3 is 14 residues long. V was shortened by 1 base and J by 2 bases, with 8 bases between the two germline ends. CDR3 protein: CASSLVYRQETQYF. CDR3 DNA: TGTGCCAGCAGCTTAGTTTACAGGCAAGAGACCCAGTACTTC.

CDR3 in amino acids: CASSPEGQGSQPQHF. The CDR3 bases are TGTGCCAGCTCACCCGAGGGACAGGGGAGCCAGCCCCAGCATTTT. J is TRBJ1-5 and V is TRBV18; 10 bases match TRBD1. Per the germline V gene, CDR1 is KGHSH and CDR2 is LQKENI. V shed 3 bases and J 7 bases; nucleotides not matched to a gene: 6. The CDR3 runs to 15 residues.

The chain is built from TRBV10-3 and TRBJ2-1; 15 bases agree with TRBD2. V dropped 10 bases and J dropped 10; count of bases not matched to a gene: 2. Germline loops: CDR1 ENHRY, CDR2 SYGVKD. CDR3 size: 12 residues. CDR3 sequence reads: CATGTSGGEQFF. CDR3 nucleotides: TGTGCCACGGGGACTAGCGGGGGGGAGCAGTTCTTC.

V gene TRBV5-4 combines with J gene TRBJ2-7; D possibly corresponds to TRBD2 (7 bases). The CDR3 length is 16 residues. Germline CDR1 SGHNT, CDR2 YYREEE (reference sequence). The ends were cut back, 3 bases at V and 4 bases at J, with 20 bases in the middle. CDR3 in amino acids: CASSSPNGGLGYEQYF. The CDR3 nucleotides are TGTGCCAGCAGCTCCCCCAACGGGGGGCTGGGATACGAGCAGTACTTC. Supplemented by reference TRBV5-4 and TRBJ2-7, the full variable domain reads ETGVTQSPTHLIKTRGQQVTLRCSSQSGHNTVSWYQQALGQGPQFIFQYYREEENGRGNFPPRFSGLQFPNYSSELNVNALELDDSALYLCASSSPNGGLGYEQYFGPGTRLTVT.

The chain employs TRBV19 and TRBJ2-4, with D perhaps given as TRBD1 or TRBD2 (7 bases each). The CDR3 spans 15 residues. Germline lookup yields CDR1 LNHDA and CDR2 SQIVND (reference sequence). Trimming stripped 5 bases from V and 2 bases from J, with 13 bases between. Written as DNA, the CDR3 is TGTGCCAGTAGTCGCCAGGGGGGGTCCAAAAACATTCAGTACTTC. This gives the protein CASSRQGGSKNIQYF.

This clone was recorded only once. V usage is TRBV2 and J usage is TRBJ1-5, with a weak D call TRBD1 (5 bases). CDR3 length equals 13 residues. The V gene's germline CDR1 is SNHLY and CDR2 FYNNEI. Trimming took 4 bases from V and 4 from J, leaving 8 bases between them. The CDR3 coding sequence is TGTGCCAGCAGTGTGGCAGGGAATCAGCCCCAGCATTTT. Its translation: CASSVAGNQPQHF.

The chain is built from TRBV6-2 or TRBV6-3 and TRBJ2-2; the match to TRBD1 covers 7 bases. Germline assignment: CDR1 MNHEY and CDR2 SVGEGT. The CDR3 covers 19 residues. V lost 2 bases and J lost 0; bases outside the gene matches: 12. The CDR3 nucleotides are TGTGCCAGCAGTTACACTCTGGCAGGGGGTTTAGCGAACACCGGGGAGCTGTTTTTT. This sequence encodes CASSYTLAGGLANTGELFF.

V usage is TRBV7-9 and J usage is TRBJ1-3, with a tentative D call TRBD1 (5 bases). The CDR3 totals 13 residues. Trimming left V 0 bases short and J 10 bases short, with 10 bases between. Germline CDR1 is SEHNR and CDR2 is FQNEAQ (reference sequence). CDR3 amino acids: CASSLAGAETIYF. The CDR3 bases are TGTGCCAGCAGCTTAGCCGGGGCAGAAACCATATATTTT.

This chain joins TRBV10-2 and TRBJ2-5; TRBD2 agrees at 7 bases. This CDR3 has 13 amino acids. The V gene's germline CDR1 is WSHSY and CDR2 SAAADI. The V and J ends lost 6 bases and 3 bases, in that order; junction bases with no gene match: 4. In DNA, the CDR3 is TGCGCCAGCAGGTTTGCGGGGGAAGAGACCCAGTACTTC. This codes for CASRFAGEETQYF.

CDR3 region: CASSEFQDRGRDEQFF. The DNA of the CDR3 is TGTGCCAGCAGTGAATTCCAGGACAGGGGAAGGGATGAGCAGTTCTTC. The chain combines TRBV6-1 with TRBJ2-1, with 9 bases aligning to TRBD1. CDR3 length: 16 residues. V lost 2 bases to trimming and J lost 8 bases; unmatched junction nucleotides: 10. Germline assignment: CDR1 MNHNS and CDR2 SASEGT.

Only one count was recorded for this clone. The genes are TRBV19 and TRBJ2-7; TRBD2 agrees at 7 bases. The germline CDR1 and CDR2 sequences are LNHDA and SQIVND (reference sequence). The CDR3 is made up of 15 amino acids. V lost 3 bases, J lost 2 bases, and 7 bases stayed unmatched. CDR3 sequence (DNA): TGTGCCAGTAGTATTTCAAGGGGAGGGCCCTACGAGCAGTACTTC. Its protein is CASSISRGGPYEQYF.

The chain has TRBV6-5 and TRBJ2-4, with 8 bases aligning to TRBD1. V lost 6 bases to trimming and J lost 9 bases; unmatched junction nucleotides: 10. This CDR3 contains 14 residues. Germline V CDR1 and CDR2: MNHEY, SVGAGI. The CDR3 nucleotides read TGTGCCAGCAGACGAACAGGGGGTTCGGCCATTCAGTACTTC. Translating gives CASRRTGGSAIQYF.

J is TRBJ1-5 and V is TRBV4-2; 8 positions agree with TRBD1. V dropped 1 base and J dropped 3; count of bases not matched to a gene: 2. This CDR3 is 15 amino acids long. CDR1 LGHNA and CDR2 YNFKEQ come from the germline V gene. The CDR3 nucleotides read TGTGCCAGCAGCCAAGCGGACAGGGCCAATCAGCCCCAGCATTTT. It yields the protein CASSQADRANQPQHF.

This clone has only one observation. The chain is built from TRBV25-1 and TRBJ2-3, with D maybe TRBD1 (5 bases). Trimming took off 5 bases at V and 3 bases at J, with 18 bases between the two ends. The CDR3 covers 16 residues. Germline V CDR1 and CDR2: MGHDK, SYGVNS. CDR3 coding DNA: TGTGCCAGCAGTAGCCGTGGGGCAATAGTGACAGATACGCAGTATTTT. Protein sequence: CASSSRGAIVTDTQYF.

The rearrangement joins TRBV5-6 to TRBJ2-6; no definite D call. V was pared by 0 bases and J by 4 bases, with 8 bases between. The germline V gene encodes CDR1 SGHDT and CDR2 YYEEEE. The CDR3 spans 15 residues. CDR3 nucleotides: TGTGCCAGCAGCTTGGCCCAGATAGGGGCCAACGTCCTGACTTTC. Protein sequence: CASSLAQIGANVLTF.

This sequence joins TRBV10-2 and TRBJ2-1; 10 bases agree with TRBD2. V lost 8 bases and J lost 8; bases outside the gene matches: 6. The CDR3 runs 13 residues. Germline lookup yields CDR1 WSHSY and CDR2 SAAADI. The CDR3 DNA is TGCGCCAGCGGCTCTAGCGGGGGCCATGAGCAGTTCTTC. It encodes CASGSSGGHEQFF.

V gene TRBV18 combines with J gene TRBJ2-7; perhaps D is TRBD1 or TRBD2 (6 bases each). The CDR3 spans 14 residues. Germline V gene lookup returns CDR1 KGHSH and CDR2 LQKENI. Trimming cost V 5 bases and J 3 bases, with 14 bases left between them. CDR3 sequence: CASSNQGTLYEQYF. CDR3 coding DNA: TGTGCCAGCTCAAATCAGGGGACTCTCTACGAGCAGTACTTC.

The J gene is TRBJ2-5, the V gene TRBV29-1, with a tentative D call TRBD2 (5 bases). Per germline, CDR1 SQVTM and CDR2 ANQGSEA. This CDR3 region has 14 residues. Trimming pared 4 bases from V and 1 base from J, leaving 13 bases between. CDR3 DNA: TGCAGCGTTGTCCGAGGAGGCGGCCAAGAGACCCAGTACTTC. Translation: CSVVRGGGQETQYF.

The chain links TRBV7-9 to TRBJ2-2; 7 bases are shared with TRBD1. V shed 4 bases and J 0 bases; nucleotides not matched to a gene: 2. Germline V gene data show CDR1 as SEHNR and CDR2 as FQNEAQ (reference sequence). This CDR3 comprises 15 residues. CDR3 protein: CASSYGTANTGELFF. The CDR3 DNA sequence: TGTGCCAGCAGCTACGGGACAGCGAACACCGGGGAGCTGTTTTTT.

This clone appeared once. The chain combines TRBV9 with TRBJ1-2; 10 bases agree with TRBD1. V was pared by 7 bases and J by 6 bases, with 3 bases of the junction left unmatched. Germline V gives CDR1 SGDLS, CDR2 YYNGEE. This CDR3 region has 12 residues. DNA for the CDR3: TGTGCCAGCCGGGACAGGGGTAATGGCTACACCTTC. It yields the protein CASRDRGNGYTF.